One and the same sample provided the 10 T cell receptor beta chains below, sequenced in a study of blood T cell repertoires in COVID-19 (dated by TCRdb to about 2020). Libraries were prepared through the immunoSEQ multiplex PCR assay. Drawn from immuneACCESS, this table holds only the in-frame rearrangements with V and J called that TCRdb kept. Clones are partly lost; checked studies trace under half to an unresolved V gene and leave the rest unexplained. A total of approximately 300,000 clones appear in this sample, 85% of them only once. The ten biggest clones cover about 2% of the sample. The sequencing input was PBMCs or T cells enriched from blood (not recorded which). These receptor sequences come from a young woman who had been exposed to COVID-19.

This rearrangement joins TRBV27 to TRBJ2-3, with D possibly TRBD1 on 6 matching bases. Germline V gene lookup returns CDR1 MNHEY and CDR2 SMNVEV (reference sequence). The CDR3 spans 16 residues. V dropped 2 bases and J dropped 4 bases, with 16 bases sitting between them. CDR3 DNA: TGTGCCAGCAGTTTAAACTTGGGGGCCCACTCAGATACGCAGTATTTT. Amino acid sequence: CASSLNLGAHSDTQYF.

Here the CDR3 DNA reads TGTGCCAGCTCACAGGGACAGGCACGGATGAACACTGAAGCTTTCTTT. Translated: CASSQGQARMNTEAFF. The chain links TRBV18 to TRBJ1-1, with 8 bases identical to TRBD1. The trim removed 4 bases at V and 0 bases at J, leaving 7 bases unmatched. The CDR3 runs 16 residues. Germline-derived CDR1 and CDR2 are KGHSH and LQKENI.

The chain employs TRBV27 and TRBJ2-1, with D possibly TRBD1 on 5 matching bases. From germline, CDR1 is MNHEY and CDR2 SMNVEV (reference sequence). The V gene lost 5 bases and the J gene lost 4 bases, with 18 bases spanning the gap. The CDR3 is 16 amino acids. In DNA, the CDR3 is TGTGCCAGCAGTCCCCTTGGCAATGACAGATACAATGAGCAGTTCTTC. Translation: CASSPLGNDRYNEQFF.

The chain carries TRBV19 and TRBJ1-4, with D unclear. Germline loops: CDR1 LNHDA, CDR2 SQIVND (reference sequence). The CDR3 has 15 amino acids. Trimming stripped 3 bases from V and 0 bases from J, with 8 bases between. For the CDR3, the DNA is TGTGCCAGTAGTATCGGGGAAGCAACTAATGAAAAACTGTTTTTT. Translating it yields CASSIGEATNEKLFF. The full variable domain, completed using reference TRBV19 and TRBJ1-4, is DGGITQSPKYLFRKEGQNVTLSCEQNLNHDAMYWYRQDPGQGLRLIYYSQIVNDFQKGDIAEGYSVSREKKESFPLTVTSAQKNPTAFYLCASSIGEATNEKLFFGSGTQLSVL.

This chain connects TRBV4-3 to TRBJ1-2; 12 positions agree with TRBD1. This CDR3 contains 15 residues. Trimming removed 7 bases from V and 2 bases from J; junction bases left unmatched: 5. Germline CDR1 reads LGHNA; CDR2 reads YSLEER. The CDR3 DNA sequence: TGCGCCAGCACCAGGGGGACAGGGGGCAACTATGGCTACACCTTC. Amino acids: CASTRGTGGNYGYTF.

This clone has only a few counts. The chain is built from TRBV5-1 and TRBJ1-2; 10 bases fit TRBD1. The germline gives CDR1 SGHRS, CDR2 YFSETQ. The CDR3 covers 14 residues. Trimming cost V 6 bases and J 7 bases; bases outside gene matches: 9. CDR3 sequence: CASKSDRGTGGYTF. As DNA, the CDR3 is TGCGCCAGCAAATCGGACAGGGGGACGGGTGGCTACACCTTC.

V and J are TRBV6-6 and TRBJ1-4; D gene ambiguous. The germline V and J ends were trimmed by 4 bases and 8 bases, with 5 bases remaining between them. CDR1 and CDR2 from the germline V gene are MNHNY and SVGAGI (reference sequence). The CDR3 contains 11 residues. The CDR3 DNA sequence: TGTGCCAGCAGTTCGTTGGAAAAACTGTTTTTT. This codes for CASSSLEKLFF.

V gene TRBV12-5 combines with J gene TRBJ2-1, with 13 bases identical to TRBD2. The J segment lost 6 bases and the V segment lost 2 bases, leaving 4 bases of the junction unmatched. This CDR3 spans 16 amino acids. Germline V gene data show CDR1 as LGHNT and CDR2 as FRNRAP. Written as DNA, the CDR3 is TGTGCTAGTGGTTTGAAACTAGCGGGAGGGTTCAATGAGCAGTTCTTC. Translating it yields CASGLKLAGGFNEQFF.

The chain joins TRBV9 to TRBJ2-3; TRBD2 matches 8 bases. The CDR3 totals 16 residues. The V segment lost 4 bases and the J segment 1 base; nucleotides outside the gene matches: 8. Germline V gene sequence: CDR1 SGDLS, CDR2 YYNGEE. DNA of the CDR3: TGTGCCAGCAGCCTAGTGACTAGCGTAGGCACAGATACGCAGTATTTT. Protein product: CASSLVTSVGTDTQYF.

The chain employs TRBV14 and TRBJ2-2; D might be TRBD2 (5 bases). This CDR3 comprises 17 residues. With 0 bases removed from V and 3 bases from J, the gap between germline ends came to 14 bases. Germline V CDR1 and CDR2: SGHDN, FVKESK. The CDR3 region has the DNA TGTGCCAGCAGCCAAGATTTGGGAGTGGTTGACACCGGGGAGCTGTTTTTT. This gives the protein CASSQDLGVVDTGELFF.